This paragraph covers one TCR beta chain sequence. As yet, its antigen is unknown. This entry belongs to a study of a mutant IDH1 vaccine in newly diagnosed glioma. Overall study: Investigators started vaccination 4-6 weeks after radiotherapy alone, or with temozolomide cycles. Most had both radiotherapy and temozolomide beforehand; others had only one.

Only in-frame clones appear in the TCRdb table, and some are missing; sequencing was by immunoSEQ multiplex PCR. The table records over 30,000 clones, approximately 92% of them present only once. CDR1 and CDR2 from the germline V gene are SQVTM and ANQGSEA. The CDR3 covers 16 residues. V shed 6 bases and J shed 5 bases, with 24 bases lying between them. The sample's time point: week 47, end of study. A 20-mer mutant IDH1 peptide at 300 ug was injected subcutaneously with topical imiquimod. Tumors from donors were new WHO grade 3 or 4 IDH1-mutant astrocytomas with ATRX loss. Here the sequenced sample was PBMCs, taken from a glioma patient whose treatment included an IDH1 peptide vaccine. V gene TRBV29-1 combines with J gene TRBJ2-3, with D tentatively TRBD1 or TRBD2 (6 bases each). This TCR derives from a middle-aged woman with glioma. For the CDR3, the DNA is TGCAGCGTGAGGGGGTTGTGGCGGGAAAAGGGAGATACGCAGTATTTT. This translates into CSVRGLWREKGDTQYF.